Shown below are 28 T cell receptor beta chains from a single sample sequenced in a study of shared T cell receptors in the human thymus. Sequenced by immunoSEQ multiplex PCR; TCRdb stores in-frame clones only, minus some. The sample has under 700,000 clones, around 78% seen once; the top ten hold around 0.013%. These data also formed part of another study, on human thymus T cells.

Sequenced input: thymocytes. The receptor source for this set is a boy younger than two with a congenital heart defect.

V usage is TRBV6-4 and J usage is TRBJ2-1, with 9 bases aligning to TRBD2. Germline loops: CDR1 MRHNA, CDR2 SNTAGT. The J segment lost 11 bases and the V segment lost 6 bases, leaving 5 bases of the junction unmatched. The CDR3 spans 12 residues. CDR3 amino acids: CASRDLAGQQFF. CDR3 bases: TGTGCCAGCAGAGACCTAGCGGGACAGCAGTTCTTC.

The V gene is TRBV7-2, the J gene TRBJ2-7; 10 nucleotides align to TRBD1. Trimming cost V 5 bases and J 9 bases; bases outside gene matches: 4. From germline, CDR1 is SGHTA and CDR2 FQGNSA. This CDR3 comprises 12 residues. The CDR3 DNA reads TGTGCCAGCAGCGCCGACAGGGGGCGGCAGTACTTC. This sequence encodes CASSADRGRQYF.

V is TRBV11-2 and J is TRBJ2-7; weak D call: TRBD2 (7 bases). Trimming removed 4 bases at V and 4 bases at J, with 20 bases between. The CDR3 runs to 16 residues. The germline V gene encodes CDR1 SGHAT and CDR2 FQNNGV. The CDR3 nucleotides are TGTGCCAGCAGCTCCCGGTCCCGGGGGGCGGGTTACGAGCAGTACTTC. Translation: CASSSRSRGAGYEQYF.

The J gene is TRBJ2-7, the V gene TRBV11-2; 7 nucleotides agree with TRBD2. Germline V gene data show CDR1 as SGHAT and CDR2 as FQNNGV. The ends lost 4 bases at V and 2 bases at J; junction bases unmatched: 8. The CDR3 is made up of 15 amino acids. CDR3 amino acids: CASSSVGRAAYEQYF. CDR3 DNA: TGTGCCAGCAGCTCCGTAGGGAGGGCGGCCTACGAGCAGTACTTC. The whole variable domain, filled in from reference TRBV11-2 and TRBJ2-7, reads EAGVAQSPRYKIIEKRQSVAFWCNPISGHATLYWYQQILGQGPKLLIQFQNNGVVDDSQLPKDRFSAERLKGVDSTLKIQPAKLEDSAVYLCASSSVGRAAYEQYFGPGTRLTVT.

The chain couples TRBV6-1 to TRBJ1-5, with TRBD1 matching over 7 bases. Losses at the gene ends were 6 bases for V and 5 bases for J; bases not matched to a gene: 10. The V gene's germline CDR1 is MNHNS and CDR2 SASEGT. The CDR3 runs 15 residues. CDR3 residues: CASSPTGRFYQPQHF. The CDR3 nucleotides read TGTGCCAGCAGCCCGACAGGGCGGTTTTATCAGCCCCAGCATTTT.

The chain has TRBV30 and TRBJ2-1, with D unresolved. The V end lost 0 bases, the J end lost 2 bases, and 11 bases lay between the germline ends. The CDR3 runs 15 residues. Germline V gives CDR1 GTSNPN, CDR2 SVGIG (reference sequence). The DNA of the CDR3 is TGTGCCTGGAGTGTATCTAGTTCCCCCTACAATGAGCAGTTCTTC. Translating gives CAWSVSSSPYNEQFF.

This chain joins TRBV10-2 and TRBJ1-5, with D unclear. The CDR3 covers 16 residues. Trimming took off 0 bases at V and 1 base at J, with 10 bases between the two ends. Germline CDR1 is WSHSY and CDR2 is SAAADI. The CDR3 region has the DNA TGCGCCAGCAGTGAGTCCCGGGGAAGGAGCAATCAGCCCCAGCATTTT. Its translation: CASSESRGRSNQPQHF.

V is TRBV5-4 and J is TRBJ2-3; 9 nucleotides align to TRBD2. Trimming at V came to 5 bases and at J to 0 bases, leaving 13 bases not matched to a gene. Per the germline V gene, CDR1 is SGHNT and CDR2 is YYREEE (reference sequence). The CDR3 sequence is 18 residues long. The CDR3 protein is CASRAAAPSGASTDTQYF. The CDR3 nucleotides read TGTGCCAGCAGGGCCGCAGCCCCTAGCGGGGCGAGCACAGATACGCAGTATTTT.

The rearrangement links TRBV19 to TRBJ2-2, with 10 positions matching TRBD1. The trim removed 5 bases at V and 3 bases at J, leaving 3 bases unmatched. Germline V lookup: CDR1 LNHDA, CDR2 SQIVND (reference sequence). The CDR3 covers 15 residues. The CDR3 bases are TGTGCCAGTAGTTATGGGACAGGGGACACCGGGGAGCTGTTTTTT. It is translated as CASSYGTGDTGELFF.

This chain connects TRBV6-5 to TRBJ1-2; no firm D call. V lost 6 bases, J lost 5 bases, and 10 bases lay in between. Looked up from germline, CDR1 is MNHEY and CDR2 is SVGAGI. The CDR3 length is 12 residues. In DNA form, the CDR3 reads TGTGCCAGCAGACCAGCGGAATATGGCTACACCTTC. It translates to CASRPAEYGYTF.

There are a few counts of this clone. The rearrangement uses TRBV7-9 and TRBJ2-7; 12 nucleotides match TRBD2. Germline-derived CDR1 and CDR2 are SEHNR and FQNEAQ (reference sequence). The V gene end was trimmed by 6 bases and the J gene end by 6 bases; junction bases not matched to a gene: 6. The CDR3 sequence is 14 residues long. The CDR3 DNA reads TGTGCCAGCAGACTAGCGGGAGGTACAGGCGAGCAGTACTTC. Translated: CASRLAGGTGEQYF.

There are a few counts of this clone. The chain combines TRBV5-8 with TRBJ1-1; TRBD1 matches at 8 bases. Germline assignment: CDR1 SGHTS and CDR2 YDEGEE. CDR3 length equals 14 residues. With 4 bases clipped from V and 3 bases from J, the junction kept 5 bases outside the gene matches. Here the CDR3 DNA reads TGTGCCAGCAGCACCAGGACAGGGCACACTGAAGCTTTCTTT. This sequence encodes CASSTRTGHTEAFF.

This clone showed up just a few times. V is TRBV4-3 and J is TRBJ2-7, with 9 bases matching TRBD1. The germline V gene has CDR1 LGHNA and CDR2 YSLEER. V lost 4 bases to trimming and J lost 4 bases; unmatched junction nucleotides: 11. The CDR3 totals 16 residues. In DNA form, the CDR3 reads TGCGCCAGCAGCCCCCATAGGGACAGGGAGCGGTACGAGCAGTACTTC. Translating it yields CASSPHRDRERYEQYF.

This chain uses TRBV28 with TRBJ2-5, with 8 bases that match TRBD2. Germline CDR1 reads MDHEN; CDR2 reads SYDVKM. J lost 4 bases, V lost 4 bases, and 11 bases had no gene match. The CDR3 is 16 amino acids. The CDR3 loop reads CASSYPGGPPRETQYF. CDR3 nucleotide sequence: TGTGCCAGCAGTTATCCGGGAGGGCCCCCTCGAGAGACCCAGTACTTC.

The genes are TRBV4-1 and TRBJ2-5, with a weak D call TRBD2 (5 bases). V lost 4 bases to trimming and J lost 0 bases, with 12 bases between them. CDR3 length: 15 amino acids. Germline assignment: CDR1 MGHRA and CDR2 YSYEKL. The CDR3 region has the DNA TGCGCCAGCAGCCCCTTCTCTAGCCACCAAGAGACCCAGTACTTC. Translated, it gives CASSPFSSHQETQYF.

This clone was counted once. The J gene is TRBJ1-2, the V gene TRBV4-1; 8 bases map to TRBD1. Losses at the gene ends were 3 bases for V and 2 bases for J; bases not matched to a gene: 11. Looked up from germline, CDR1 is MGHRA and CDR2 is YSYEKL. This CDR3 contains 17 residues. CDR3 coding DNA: TGCGCCAGCAGCCATCTGAGGGCAGGGGGCATGAACTATGGCTACACCTTC. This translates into CASSHLRAGGMNYGYTF.

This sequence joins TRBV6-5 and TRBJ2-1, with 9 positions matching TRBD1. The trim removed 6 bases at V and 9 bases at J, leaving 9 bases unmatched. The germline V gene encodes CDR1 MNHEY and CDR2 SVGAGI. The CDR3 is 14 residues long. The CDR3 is CASSPTGGQGEQFF. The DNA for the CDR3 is TGTGCCAGCAGCCCGACAGGGGGGCAGGGTGAGCAGTTCTTC.

CDR3 in DNA: TGTGCCAGCAGCCCCACCCGCGGGGAGAGCACAGATACGCAGTATTTT. Translating it yields CASSPTRGESTDTQYF. The rearrangement joins TRBV7-2 to TRBJ2-3; weak D call: TRBD2 (6 bases). CDR1 is SGHTA, CDR2 FQGNSA, per germline. The V and J ends lost 5 bases and 0 bases respectively, with 15 bases between them. This CDR3 comprises 16 residues. Looking up the rest from reference TRBV7-2 and TRBJ2-3 gives the full variable domain: GAGVSQSPSNKVTEKGKDVELRCDPISGHTALYWYRQSLGQGLEFLIYFQGNSAPDKSGLPSDRFSAERTGGSVSTLTIQRTQQEDSAVYLCASSPTRGESTDTQYFGPGTRLTVL.

CDR3 loop: CSAPGQYSDNEQFF. CDR3 sequence (DNA): TGCAGCGCTCCAGGACAGTATAGCGACAATGAGCAGTTCTTC. This chain joins TRBV29-1 and TRBJ2-1, with TRBD1 as a possible D gene (6 bases). V was clipped by 7 bases and J by 5 bases, with 18 bases between them. Germline loops: CDR1 SQVTM, CDR2 ANQGSEA. The CDR3 is 14 amino acids.

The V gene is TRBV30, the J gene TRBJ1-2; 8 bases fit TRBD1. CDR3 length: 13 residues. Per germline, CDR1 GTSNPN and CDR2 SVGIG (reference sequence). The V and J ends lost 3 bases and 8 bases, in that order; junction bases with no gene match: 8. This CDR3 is CAWRARGRGGYTF. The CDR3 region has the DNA TGTGCCTGGAGGGCCAGGGGGCGCGGAGGCTACACCTTC.

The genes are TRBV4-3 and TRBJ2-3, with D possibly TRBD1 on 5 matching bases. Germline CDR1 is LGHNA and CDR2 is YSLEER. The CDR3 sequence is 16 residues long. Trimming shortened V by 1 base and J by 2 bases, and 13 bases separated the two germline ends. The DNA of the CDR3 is TGCGCCAGCAGCCAAGGGGGCGGAGTAACCACAGATACGCAGTATTTT. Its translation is CASSQGGGVTTDTQYF.

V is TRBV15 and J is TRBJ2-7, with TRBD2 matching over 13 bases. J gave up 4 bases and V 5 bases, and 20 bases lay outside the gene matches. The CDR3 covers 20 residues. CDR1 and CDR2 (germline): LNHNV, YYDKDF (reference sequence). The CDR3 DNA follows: TGTGCCACCAGCGAAAGAAAGGGGACTAGCGGGAACCCGGTTGGATACGAGCAGTACTTC. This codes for CATSERKGTSGNPVGYEQYF.

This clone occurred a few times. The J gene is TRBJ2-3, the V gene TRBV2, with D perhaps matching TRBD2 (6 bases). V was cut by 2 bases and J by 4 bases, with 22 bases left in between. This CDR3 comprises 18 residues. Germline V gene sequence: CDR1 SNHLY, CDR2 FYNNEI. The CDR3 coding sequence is TGTGCCAGCAGTGAAATCGAGGTGATAGCGGCCGGGGCAGATACGCAGTATTTT. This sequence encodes CASSEIEVIAAGADTQYF.

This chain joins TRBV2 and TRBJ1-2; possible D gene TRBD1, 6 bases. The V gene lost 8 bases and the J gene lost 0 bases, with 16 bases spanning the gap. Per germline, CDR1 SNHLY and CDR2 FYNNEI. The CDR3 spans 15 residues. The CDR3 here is CASRGEGGANYGYTF. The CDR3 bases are TGTGCCAGCCGTGGGGAGGGGGGTGCTAACTATGGCTACACCTTC.

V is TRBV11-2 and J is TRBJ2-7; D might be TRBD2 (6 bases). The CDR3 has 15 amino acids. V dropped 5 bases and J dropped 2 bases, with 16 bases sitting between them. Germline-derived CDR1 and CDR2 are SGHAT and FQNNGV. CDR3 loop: CASSPTGVRPYEQYF. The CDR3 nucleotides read TGTGCCAGCAGCCCTACGGGGGTAAGGCCCTACGAGCAGTACTTC.

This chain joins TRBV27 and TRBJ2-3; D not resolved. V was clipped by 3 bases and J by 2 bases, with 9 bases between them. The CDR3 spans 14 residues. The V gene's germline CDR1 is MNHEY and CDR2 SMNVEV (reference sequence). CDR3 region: CASSLAFSTDTQYF. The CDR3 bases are TGTGCCAGCAGTTTGGCCTTTTCCACAGATACGCAGTATTTT.

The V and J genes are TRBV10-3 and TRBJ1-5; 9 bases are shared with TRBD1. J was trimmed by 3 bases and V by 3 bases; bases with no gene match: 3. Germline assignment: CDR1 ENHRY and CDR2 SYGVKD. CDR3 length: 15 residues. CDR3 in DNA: TGTGCCATCAGTGACGGGACAGGGAACAATCAGCCCCAGCATTTT. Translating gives CAISDGTGNNQPQHF.

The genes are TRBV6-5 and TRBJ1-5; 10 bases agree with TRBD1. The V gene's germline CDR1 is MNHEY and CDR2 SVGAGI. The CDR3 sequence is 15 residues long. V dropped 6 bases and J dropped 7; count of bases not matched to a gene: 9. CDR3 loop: CASSGDRGSNQPQHF. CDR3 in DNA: TGTGCCAGCAGCGGGGACAGGGGTAGTAACCAGCCCCAGCATTTT.